These 6 T cell receptor beta chains share one sample of origin, sequenced in a study of human T cells and chemical hapten exposure. TCRdb passed the RACE reads through MiXCR, listing each CDR3 protein once. The table has about 250,000 distinct CDR3 sequences, roughly 7.7% seen once. The sample's time point: pre-sensitization, week 0. Noted treatment: therapeutic diphenylcyclopropenone sensitization with weekly scalp DPC. The material sequenced was whole blood, taken in connection with sensitization to the hapten diphenylcyclopropenone (DPC). The source of these receptors is a young man with alopecia areata. Some clones in this sample may be carry-over from other donors' samples.

A few counts support this clonotype. The gene calls are TRBV5-4 and TRBJ1-1, with D unclear. Trimming left V 0 bases short and J 5 bases short, with 14 bases between. Germline CDR1 and CDR2: SGHNT and YYREEE (reference sequence). This CDR3 has 15 amino acids. This CDR3 is CASSLGLWAGTEAFF. CDR3 bases: TGTGCCAGCAGCTTGGGACTCTGGGCGGGAACTGAAGCTTTCTTT.

This clonotype has a handful of counts. The chain links TRBV13 to TRBJ2-7; 11 bases agree with TRBD1. J gave up 5 bases and V 4 bases, and 4 bases lay outside the gene matches. The CDR3 spans 14 residues. Germline values: CDR1 PRHDT, CDR2 FYEKMQ (reference sequence). This chain's CDR3 is CASSWGQGVDEQYF. For the CDR3, the DNA is TGTGCCAGCAGCTGGGGACAGGGGGTCGACGAGCAGTACTTC.

CDR3 DNA: TGTGCCACCAAGGACAGCGTAACGAACACCGGGGAGCTGTTTTTT. It translates to CATKDSVTNTGELFF. This sequence joins TRBV15 and TRBJ2-2; perhaps TRBD1 as D (6 bases). The germline V gene encodes CDR1 LNHNV and CDR2 YYDKDF (reference sequence). The CDR3 has 15 residues. V was trimmed by 7 bases and J by 0 bases, leaving 12 bases between them.

This clonotype has more than one count but fewer than ten. The chain carries TRBV7-9 and TRBJ2-2; TRBD1 agrees at 10 bases. Germline assignment: CDR1 SEHNR and CDR2 FQNEAQ (reference sequence). J was trimmed by 7 bases and V by 4 bases; bases with no gene match: 6. CDR3 length: 15 residues. The CDR3 DNA reads as TGTGCCAGCAGCTCGACAGGGGGCAACGGCGGGGAGCTGTTTTTT. It specifies CASSSTGGNGGELFF.

This clonotype appeared many times. The rearrangement uses TRBV4-3 and TRBJ2-7; 8 nucleotides line up with TRBD2. The length of the CDR3 is 14 residues. CDR1 and CDR2 (germline): LGHNA, YSLEER. With V trimmed by 5 bases and J by 1 base, 4 bases remained unmatched. As DNA, the CDR3 is TGCGCCAGCAGCGAAGGGACTAGATCCTACGAGCAGTACTTC. Protein: CASSEGTRSYEQYF.

This chain joins TRBV20-1 and TRBJ2-1; the match to TRBD2 covers 9 bases. Germline values: CDR1 DFQATT, CDR2 SNEGSKA (reference sequence). The CDR3 extends over 14 amino acids. V was clipped by 0 bases and J by 10 bases; unmatched bases: 7. The CDR3 here is CSARDGGGALEQFF. The CDR3 DNA is TGCAGTGCTAGAGACGGCGGGGGGGCCTTGGAGCAGTTCTTC.